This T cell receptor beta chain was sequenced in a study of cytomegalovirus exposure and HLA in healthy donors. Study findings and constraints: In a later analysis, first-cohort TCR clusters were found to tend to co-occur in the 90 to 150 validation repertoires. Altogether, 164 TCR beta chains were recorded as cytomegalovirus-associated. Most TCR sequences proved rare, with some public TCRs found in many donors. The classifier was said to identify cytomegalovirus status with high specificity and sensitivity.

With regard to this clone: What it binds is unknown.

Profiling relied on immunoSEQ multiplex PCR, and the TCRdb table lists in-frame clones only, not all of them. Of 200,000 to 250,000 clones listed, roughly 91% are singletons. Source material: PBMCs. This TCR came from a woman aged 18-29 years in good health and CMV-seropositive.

Here the CDR3 reads CTFIYGYTF. The CDR3 coding sequence is TGCACCTTCATCTATGGCTACACCTTC. The rearrangement uses TRBV1 and TRBJ1-2; the tabulated D call, TRBD1, remains unverified against the DNA. TRBV1 corresponds to a pseudogene. The CDR3 extends over 9 amino acids.